This passage covers 19 T cell receptor beta chains from one sample sequenced in a study of blood T cell repertoires in COVID-19. The table came from immunoSEQ multiplex PCR; TCRdb's copy has only in-frame clones and leaves some out. The sample contains a few hundred thousand clones, about 90% of which appear only once. Sequencing was performed on peripheral blood. These receptors were obtained from a woman aged 45-65 years with COVID-19, enrolled during active disease.

The chain couples TRBV30 to TRBJ1-1; D might be TRBD1 (6 bases). The CDR3 extends over 13 amino acids. V lost 4 bases, J lost 1 base, and 10 bases lay in between. Germline assignment: CDR1 GTSNPN and CDR2 SVGIG (reference sequence). The CDR3 reads CAWTGARNTEAFF. The DNA for the CDR3 is TGTGCCTGGACAGGGGCAAGGAACACTGAAGCTTTCTTT.

CDR3 region: CASSVRSSGNTIYF. CDR3 nucleotide sequence: TGTGCCAGCAGCGTTCGGAGCTCTGGAAACACCATATATTTT. V usage is TRBV9 and J usage is TRBJ1-3; D remains unclear. Trimming shortened V by 2 bases and J by 0 bases, and 6 bases separated the two germline ends. Per the germline V gene, CDR1 is SGDLS and CDR2 is YYNGEE. The CDR3 is 14 residues long.

The rearrangement joins TRBV18 to TRBJ2-2; TRBD2 matches 10 bases. Trimming took 3 bases from V and 2 from J; bases not matched to a gene: 3. CDR1 KGHSH and CDR2 LQKENI come from the germline V gene. The CDR3 has 16 residues. CDR3 sequence reads: CASSPEREGNTGELFF. CDR3 nucleotides: TGTGCCAGCTCACCGGAGCGGGAGGGAAACACCGGGGAGCTGTTTTTT.

V usage is TRBV7-9 and J usage is TRBJ1-4; TRBD1 aligns across 10 bases. Per germline, CDR1 SEHNR and CDR2 FQNEAQ (reference sequence). Unmatched junction bases numbered 6, after V lost 7 bases and J lost 1 base. The CDR3 has 16 amino acids. This chain's CDR3 is CASTRGTGVTNEKLFF. Written as DNA, the CDR3 is TGTGCCAGCACCAGAGGGACAGGGGTAACTAATGAAAAACTGTTTTTT.

The chain recombines TRBV14 with TRBJ2-6; 10 bases line up with TRBD1. CDR1 SGHDN and CDR2 FVKESK come from the germline V gene. V gave up 0 bases and J gave up 0 bases; unmatched junction bases: 2. The CDR3 sequence is 18 residues long. CDR3 residues: CASSQETGGFSGANVLTF. Here the CDR3 DNA reads TGTGCCAGCAGCCAAGAGACAGGGGGCTTCTCTGGGGCCAACGTCCTGACTTTC.

The V call is TRBV21-1, the J call TRBJ2-2; the table's D call, TRBD2, was not checked against the DNA. TRBV21-1 represents a pseudogene. The CDR3 is made up of 17 amino acids. The CDR3 bases are TGTGCCAGCAGCAAAGAGCTCAGGGACTACCTCACCGGGGAGCTGTTTTTT. The encoded protein is CASSKELRDYLTGELFF.

The chain joins TRBV28 to TRBJ1-3; 7 bases are a match to TRBD1. Germline V CDR1 and CDR2: MDHEN, SYDVKM. V lost 5 bases, J lost 5 bases, and 15 bases stayed unmatched. CDR3 length: 17 amino acids. The CDR3, as DNA: TGTGCCAGCAGTGAAATGGTTAGGACAGGCTACAGAAACACCATATATTTT. This codes for CASSEMVRTGYRNTIYF.

The rearrangement links TRBV19 to TRBJ1-5; TRBD1 agrees at 7 bases. The ends lost 2 bases at V and 6 bases at J; junction bases unmatched: 7. CDR1 and CDR2 (germline): LNHDA, SQIVND (reference sequence). The CDR3 extends over 15 amino acids. CDR3 DNA: TGTGCCAGTAGTATACCAGGCGCAGGGGGTCAGCCCCAGCATTTT. This codes for CASSIPGAGGQPQHF.

The chain combines TRBV6-6 with TRBJ2-7, with 9 bases aligning to TRBD1. The CDR3 runs 15 residues. Looked up from germline, CDR1 is MNHNY and CDR2 is SVGAGI (reference sequence). The V segment lost 7 bases and the J segment 4 bases; nucleotides outside the gene matches: 11. The CDR3 sequence is CASNLKGTGYYEQYF. The CDR3 bases are TGTGCCAGCAATCTAAAAGGGACAGGGTATTACGAGCAGTACTTC.

This chain uses TRBV20-1 with TRBJ2-1; weak D call: TRBD2 (5 bases). The CDR3 contains 11 residues. CDR1 is DFQATT and CDR2 is SNEGSKA in the germline V gene (reference sequence). The CDR3 sequence is CSGIYVNEQFF. The DNA of the CDR3 is TGCAGCGGGATCTACGTCAATGAGCAGTTCTTC.

This clone was counted once. The chain combines TRBV29-1 with TRBJ1-1, with D unclear. V lost 3 bases, J lost 4 bases, and 6 bases lay in between. CDR1 is SQVTM and CDR2 is ANQGSEA in the germline V gene. The CDR3 extends over 11 amino acids. CDR3 in DNA: TGCAGCGTTGACGTCAGCACTGAAGCTTTCTTT. This translates into CSVDVSTEAFF.

The gene calls are TRBV7-3 and TRBJ2-1, with TRBD2 identical over 7 bases. Germline V CDR1 and CDR2: SGHTA, FQGTGA. V shed 5 bases, J shed 7 bases, and the junction held 5 bases outside the gene matches. This CDR3 is built from 13 residues. CDR3 region: CASSQGLSNEQFF. The CDR3 nucleotides read TGTGCCAGCAGCCAGGGACTATCAAATGAGCAGTTCTTC.

The chain has TRBV11-2 and TRBJ2-1; TRBD2 agrees at 13 bases. The V and J ends lost 5 bases and 2 bases, in that order; junction bases with no gene match: 6. Germline assignment: CDR1 SGHAT and CDR2 FQNNGV. The CDR3 sequence is 17 residues long. The CDR3 region has the DNA TGTGCCAGCAGCCCGGCCGGACTAGCGGGAGCCTACAATGAGCAGTTCTTC. It codes for CASSPAGLAGAYNEQFF.

The chain couples TRBV6-5 to TRBJ1-5; D call uncertain. V lost 7 bases and J lost 7, with 17 bases in between. CDR1 MNHEY and CDR2 SVGAGI come from the germline V gene. The CDR3 contains 14 residues. As DNA, the CDR3 is TGTGCCAGCAATAATGGAGGGCCCACGCAGCCCCAGCATTTT. Residues: CASNNGGPTQPQHF.

J is TRBJ1-4 and V is TRBV4-1; unclear D gene. CDR3 length: 16 residues. Per germline, CDR1 MGHRA and CDR2 YSYEKL. V was clipped by 1 base and J by 4 bases, with 13 bases between them. CDR3 residues: CASSQVFLTSNEKLFF. For the CDR3, the DNA is TGCGCCAGCAGCCAAGTTTTTTTAACGAGTAATGAAAAACTGTTTTTT.

The chain links TRBV19 to TRBJ2-7, with TRBD2 matching 13 bases. This CDR3 is 15 amino acids long. Germline V gene sequence: CDR1 LNHDA, CDR2 SQIVND (reference sequence). V trimming: 1 base; J trimming: 4 bases; junction bases outside the gene matches: 1. Here the CDR3 DNA reads TGTGCCAGTAGTATAGGACTAGCGGGAGGTTACGAGCAGTACTTC. Translating it yields CASSIGLAGGYEQYF.

The chain employs TRBV2 and TRBJ2-3; tentatively, D is TRBD2 (6 bases). The CDR3 spans 11 residues. Germline assignment: CDR1 SNHLY and CDR2 FYNNEI. V was clipped by 7 bases and J by 9 bases, with 11 bases between them. The CDR3 nucleotides read TGTGCCAGCACGACGGGAGAGACGCAGTATTTT. Encoded protein: CASTTGETQYF. Looking up the rest from reference TRBV2 and TRBJ2-3 gives the full variable domain: EPEVTQTPSHQVTQMGQEVILRCVPISNHLYFYWYRQILGQKVEFLVSFYNNEISEKSEIFDDQFSVERPDGSNFTLKIRSTKLEDSAMYFCASTTGETQYFGPGTRLTVL.

This chain joins TRBV7-8 and TRBJ2-7; D unresolved. There are 14 residues in the CDR3. CDR1 and CDR2 (germline): SGHVS, FQNEAQ. Between the trimmed V and J ends, which lost 0 bases and 1 base, there was a span of 7 bases. This CDR3 reads CASSLALRSYEQYF. The CDR3 bases are TGTGCCAGCAGCTTAGCGTTGCGGTCCTACGAGCAGTACTTC.

V is TRBV19 and J is TRBJ1-6; 7 bases map to TRBD1. The CDR3 consists of 14 residues. Germline V CDR1 and CDR2: LNHDA, SQIVND (reference sequence). V dropped 6 bases and J dropped 9; count of bases not matched to a gene: 8. The CDR3 spells CASSRQGIGSPLHF. In DNA form, the CDR3 reads TGTGCCAGTAGCAGACAGGGTATCGGTTCACCCCTCCACTTT.